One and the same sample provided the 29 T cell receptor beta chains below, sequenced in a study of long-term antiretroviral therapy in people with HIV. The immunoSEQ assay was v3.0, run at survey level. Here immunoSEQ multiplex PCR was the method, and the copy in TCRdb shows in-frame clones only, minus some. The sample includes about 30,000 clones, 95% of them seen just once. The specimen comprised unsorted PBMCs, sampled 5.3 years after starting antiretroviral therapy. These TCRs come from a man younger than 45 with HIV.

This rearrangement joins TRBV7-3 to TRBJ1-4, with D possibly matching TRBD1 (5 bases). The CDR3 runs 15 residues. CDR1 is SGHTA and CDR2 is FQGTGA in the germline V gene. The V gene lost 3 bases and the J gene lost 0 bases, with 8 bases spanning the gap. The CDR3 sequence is CASSFRDSTNEKLFF. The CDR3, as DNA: TGTGCCAGCAGCTTCAGGGACTCAACTAATGAAAAACTGTTTTTT.

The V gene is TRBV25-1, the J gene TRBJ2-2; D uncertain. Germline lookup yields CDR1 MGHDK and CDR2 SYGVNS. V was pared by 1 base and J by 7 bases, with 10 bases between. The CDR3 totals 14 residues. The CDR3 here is CASSEFYSDGELFF. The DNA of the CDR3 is TGTGCCAGCAGTGAATTTTACAGCGACGGGGAGCTGTTTTTT.

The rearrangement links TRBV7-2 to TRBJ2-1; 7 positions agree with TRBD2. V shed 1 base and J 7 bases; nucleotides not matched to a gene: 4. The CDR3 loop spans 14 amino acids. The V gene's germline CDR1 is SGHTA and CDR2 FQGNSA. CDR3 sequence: CASSLGTRENEQFF. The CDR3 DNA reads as TGTGCCAGCAGCTTAGGGACTAGGGAAAATGAGCAGTTCTTC.

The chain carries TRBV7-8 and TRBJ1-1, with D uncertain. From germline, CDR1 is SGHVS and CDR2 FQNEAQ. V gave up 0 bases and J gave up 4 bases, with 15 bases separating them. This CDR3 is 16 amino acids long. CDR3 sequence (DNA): TGTGCCAGCAGCTTAGCGCGGTCCAGCGGCGTCACTGAAGCTTTCTTT. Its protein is CASSLARSSGVTEAFF.

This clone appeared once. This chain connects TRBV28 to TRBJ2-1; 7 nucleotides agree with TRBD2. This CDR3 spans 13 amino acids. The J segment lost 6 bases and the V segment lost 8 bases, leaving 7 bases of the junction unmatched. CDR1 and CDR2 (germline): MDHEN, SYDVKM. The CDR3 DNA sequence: TGTGCCAGCCTCAGCGGGGATATCAATGAGCAGTTCTTC. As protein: CASLSGDINEQFF.

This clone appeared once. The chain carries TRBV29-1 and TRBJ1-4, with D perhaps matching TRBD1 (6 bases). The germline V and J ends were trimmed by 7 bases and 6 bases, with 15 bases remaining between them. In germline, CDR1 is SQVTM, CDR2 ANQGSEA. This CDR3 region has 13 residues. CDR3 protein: CSACQGRDEKLFF. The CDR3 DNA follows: TGCAGCGCTTGCCAGGGGAGGGATGAAAAACTGTTTTTT.

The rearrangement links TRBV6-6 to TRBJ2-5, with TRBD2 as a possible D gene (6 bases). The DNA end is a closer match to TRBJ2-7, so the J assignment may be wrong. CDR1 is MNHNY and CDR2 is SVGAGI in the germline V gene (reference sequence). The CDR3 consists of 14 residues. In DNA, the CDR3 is TGTGCCAGCAGTTCGACTAGTCCCCACTACGAGCAGTACTTC. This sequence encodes CASSSTSPHYEQYF.

CDR3 DNA: TGCGCCAGCAGCCAAGGGGCTCGGGGAGGGAGTACAGATACGCAGTATTTT. The encoded protein is CASSQGARGGSTDTQYF. The chain has TRBV4-3 and TRBJ2-3; 7 nucleotides agree with TRBD2. Germline V gene lookup returns CDR1 LGHNA and CDR2 YSLEER. CDR3 size: 17 residues. The V segment lost 1 base and the J segment 3 bases; nucleotides outside the gene matches: 10.

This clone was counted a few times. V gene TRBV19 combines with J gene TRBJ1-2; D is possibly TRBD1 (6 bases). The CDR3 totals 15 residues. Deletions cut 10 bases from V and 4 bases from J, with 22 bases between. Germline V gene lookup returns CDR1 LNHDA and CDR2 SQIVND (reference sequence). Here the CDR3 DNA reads TGTGCCACCAGCCTCCTAGGCGGGGGGCTCTATGGCTACACCTTC. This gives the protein CATSLLGGGLYGYTF.

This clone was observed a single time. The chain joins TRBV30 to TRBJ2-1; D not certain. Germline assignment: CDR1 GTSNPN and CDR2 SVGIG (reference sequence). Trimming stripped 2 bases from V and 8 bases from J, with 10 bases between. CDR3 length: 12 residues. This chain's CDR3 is CAWSPSGYEQFF. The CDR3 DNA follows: TGTGCCTGGAGTCCCTCGGGTTATGAGCAGTTCTTC.

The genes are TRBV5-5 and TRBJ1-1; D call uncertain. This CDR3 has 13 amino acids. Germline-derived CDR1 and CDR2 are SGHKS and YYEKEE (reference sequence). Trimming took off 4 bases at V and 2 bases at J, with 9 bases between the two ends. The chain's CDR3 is CASSQGLNTEAFF. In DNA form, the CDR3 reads TGTGCCAGCAGCCAAGGCCTAAACACTGAAGCTTTCTTT.

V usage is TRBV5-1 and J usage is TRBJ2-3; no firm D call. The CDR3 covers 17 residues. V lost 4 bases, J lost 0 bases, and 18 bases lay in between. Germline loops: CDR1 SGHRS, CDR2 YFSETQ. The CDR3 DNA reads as TGCGCCAGCAGCGCGTTCATAATGGGTTCTAGCACAGATACGCAGTATTTT. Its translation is CASSAFIMGSSTDTQYF.

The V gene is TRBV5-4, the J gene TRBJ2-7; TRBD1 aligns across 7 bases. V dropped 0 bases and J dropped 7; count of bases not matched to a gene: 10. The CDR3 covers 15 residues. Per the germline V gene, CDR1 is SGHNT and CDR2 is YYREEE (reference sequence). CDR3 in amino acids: CASSLGERGLGEQYF. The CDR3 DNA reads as TGTGCCAGCAGCTTGGGGGAGAGGGGGCTTGGTGAGCAGTACTTC.

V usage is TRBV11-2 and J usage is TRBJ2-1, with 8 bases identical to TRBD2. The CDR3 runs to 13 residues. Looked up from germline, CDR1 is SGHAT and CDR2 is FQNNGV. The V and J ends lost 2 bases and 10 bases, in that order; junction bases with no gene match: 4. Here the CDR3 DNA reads TGTGCCAGCAGCTTACTGCCGGGAGGGGAGCAGTTCTTC. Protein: CASSLLPGGEQFF.

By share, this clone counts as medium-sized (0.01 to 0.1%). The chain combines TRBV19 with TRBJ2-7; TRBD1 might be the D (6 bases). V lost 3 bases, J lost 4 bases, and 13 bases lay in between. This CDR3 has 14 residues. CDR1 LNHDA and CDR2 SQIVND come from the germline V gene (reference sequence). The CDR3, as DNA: TGTGCCAGTAGTATCACCGGGACACTTTACGAGCAGTACTTC. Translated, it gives CASSITGTLYEQYF. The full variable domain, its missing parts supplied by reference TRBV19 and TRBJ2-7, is DGGITQSPKYLFRKEGQNVTLSCEQNLNHDAMYWYRQDPGQGLRLIYYSQIVNDFQKGDIAEGYSVSREKKESFPLTVTSAQKNPTAFYLCASSITGTLYEQYFGPGTRLTVT.

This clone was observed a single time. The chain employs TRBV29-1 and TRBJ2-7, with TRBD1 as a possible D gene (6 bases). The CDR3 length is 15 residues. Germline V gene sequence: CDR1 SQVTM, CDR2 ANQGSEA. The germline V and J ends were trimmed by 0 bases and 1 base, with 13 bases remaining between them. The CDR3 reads CSVEDQQGRSYEQYF. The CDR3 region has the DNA TGCAGCGTTGAAGATCAGCAGGGGCGGTCCTACGAGCAGTACTTC.

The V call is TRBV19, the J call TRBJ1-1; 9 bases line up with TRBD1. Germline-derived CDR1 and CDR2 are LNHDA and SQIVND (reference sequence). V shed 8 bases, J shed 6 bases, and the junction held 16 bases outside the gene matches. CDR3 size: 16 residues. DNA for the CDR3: TGTGCCAGTGCCGCGGGACAGGGAGGGGACCGGGCTGAAGCTTTCTTT. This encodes CASAAGQGGDRAEAFF.

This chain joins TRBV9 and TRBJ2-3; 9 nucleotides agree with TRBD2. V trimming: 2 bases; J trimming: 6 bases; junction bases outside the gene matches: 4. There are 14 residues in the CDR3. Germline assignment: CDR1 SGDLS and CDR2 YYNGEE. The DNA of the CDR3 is TGTGCCAGCAGCGTTAGCGGGAGTGGCGATACGCAGTATTTT. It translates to CASSVSGSGDTQYF.

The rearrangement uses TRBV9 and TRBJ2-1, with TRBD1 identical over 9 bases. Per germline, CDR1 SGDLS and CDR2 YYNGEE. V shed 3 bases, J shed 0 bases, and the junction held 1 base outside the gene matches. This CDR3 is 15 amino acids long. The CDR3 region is CASSGTGVSYNEQFF. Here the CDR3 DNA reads TGTGCCAGCAGCGGGACAGGGGTCTCCTACAATGAGCAGTTCTTC.

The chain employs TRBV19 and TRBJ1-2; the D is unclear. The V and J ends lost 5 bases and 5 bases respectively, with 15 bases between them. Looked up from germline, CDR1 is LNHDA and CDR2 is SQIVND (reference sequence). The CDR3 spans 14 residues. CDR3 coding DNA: TGTGCCAGTAGTGGAGTCGGCCTGACTTATGGCTACACCTTC. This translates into CASSGVGLTYGYTF.

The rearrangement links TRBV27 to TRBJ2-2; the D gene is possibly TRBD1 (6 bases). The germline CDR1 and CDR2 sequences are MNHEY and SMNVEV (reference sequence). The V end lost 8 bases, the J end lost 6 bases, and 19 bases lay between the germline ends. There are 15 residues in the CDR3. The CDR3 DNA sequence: TGTGCCAGCCTTCCCCCAACAGGGTTGGCCGGGGAGCTGTTTTTT. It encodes CASLPPTGLAGELFF.

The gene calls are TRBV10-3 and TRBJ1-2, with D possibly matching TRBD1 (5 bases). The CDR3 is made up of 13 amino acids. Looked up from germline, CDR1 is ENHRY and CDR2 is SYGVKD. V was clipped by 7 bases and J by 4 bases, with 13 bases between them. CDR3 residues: CAIMGTSGYGYTF. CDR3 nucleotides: TGTGCCATCATGGGGACCTCTGGCTATGGCTACACCTTC.

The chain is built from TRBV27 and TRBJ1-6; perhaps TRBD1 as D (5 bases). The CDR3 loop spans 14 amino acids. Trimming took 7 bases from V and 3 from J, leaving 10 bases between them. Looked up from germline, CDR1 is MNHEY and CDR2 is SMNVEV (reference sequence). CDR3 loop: CASTIGVYNSPLHF. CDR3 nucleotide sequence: TGTGCCAGCACCATAGGGGTCTATAATTCACCCCTCCACTTT.

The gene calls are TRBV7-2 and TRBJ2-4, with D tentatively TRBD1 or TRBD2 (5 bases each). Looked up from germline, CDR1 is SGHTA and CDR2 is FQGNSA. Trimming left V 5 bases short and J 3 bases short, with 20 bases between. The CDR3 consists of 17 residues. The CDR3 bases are TGTGCCAGCAGCCGAACCCCGGGGCTCCGCGACAAAAACATTCAGTACTTC. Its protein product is CASSRTPGLRDKNIQYF.

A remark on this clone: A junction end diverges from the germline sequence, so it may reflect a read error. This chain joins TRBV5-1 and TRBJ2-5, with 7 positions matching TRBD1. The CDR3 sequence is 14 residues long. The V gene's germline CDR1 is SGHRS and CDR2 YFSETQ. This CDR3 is CASSLGQPQGTQYF. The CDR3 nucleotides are TGCGCCAGCAGCCTGGGACAGCCCCAAGGGACCCAGTACTTC.

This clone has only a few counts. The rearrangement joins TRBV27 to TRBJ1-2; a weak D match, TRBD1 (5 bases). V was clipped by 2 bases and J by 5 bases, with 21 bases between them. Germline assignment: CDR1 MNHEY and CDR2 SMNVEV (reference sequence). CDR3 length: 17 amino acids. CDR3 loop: CASSLQFTPQEKYGYTF. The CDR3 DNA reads TGTGCCAGCAGTTTACAATTCACTCCACAGGAGAAGTATGGCTACACCTTC.

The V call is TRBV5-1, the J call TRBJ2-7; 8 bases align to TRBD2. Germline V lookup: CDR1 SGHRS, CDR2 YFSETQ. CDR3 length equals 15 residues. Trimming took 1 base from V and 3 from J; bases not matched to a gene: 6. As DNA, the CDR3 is TGCGCCAGCAGCTTGTCTAGCGGGTACCTCTACGAGCAGTACTTC. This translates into CASSLSSGYLYEQYF.

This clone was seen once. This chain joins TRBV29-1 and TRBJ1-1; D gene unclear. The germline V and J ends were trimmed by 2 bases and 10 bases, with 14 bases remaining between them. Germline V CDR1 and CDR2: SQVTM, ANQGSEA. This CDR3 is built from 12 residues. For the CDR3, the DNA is TGCAGCGTTGAATCGGCTGACGGGAGAGCTTTCTTT. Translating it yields CSVESADGRAFF. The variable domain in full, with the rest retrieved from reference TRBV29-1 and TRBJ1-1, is SAVISQKPSRDICQRGTSLTIQCQVDSQVTMMFWYRQQPGQSLTLIATANQGSEATYESGFVIDKFPISRPNLTFSTLTVSNMSPEDSSIYLCSVESADGRAFFGQGTRLTVV.

This chain's CDR3 is CASSLWLNYNEQFF. The CDR3 DNA follows: TGTGCCAGCAGCTTATGGTTAAATTACAATGAGCAGTTCTTC. V and J are TRBV7-3 and TRBJ2-1; D uncertain. There are 14 residues in the CDR3. From germline, CDR1 is SGHTA and CDR2 FQGTGA. The V end lost 2 bases, the J end lost 4 bases, and 9 bases lay between the germline ends.